Presented here are 18 T cell receptor beta chains from one specimen sequenced in a study of blood T cell repertoires in COVID-19. Sequencing used immunoSEQ multiplex PCR; TCRdb keeps in-frame clones, though not all of them. The table records about 300,000 clones, approximately 89% of them present only once. Sequencing input: peripheral blood. All receptors come from a woman in her thirties who had recovered from COVID-19.

This clone was observed a handful of times. This sequence joins TRBV4-1 and TRBJ2-7; possible D gene TRBD1, 5 bases. The CDR3 is 16 residues long. Germline V lookup: CDR1 MGHRA, CDR2 YSYEKL. The V end lost 0 bases, the J end lost 0 bases, and 12 bases lay between the germline ends. The CDR3 DNA sequence: TGCGCCAGCAGCCAAGATCCACAGGCTAGCTCCTACGAGCAGTACTTC. Its protein is CASSQDPQASSYEQYF.

The CDR3 coding sequence is TGTGCTAGTGGTTTTGGGGAGCAGCCCCAGCATTTT. Its protein product is CASGFGEQPQHF. V is TRBV12-5 and J is TRBJ1-5; D ambiguous. Trimming stripped 3 bases from V and 7 bases from J, with 7 bases between. Germline-derived CDR1 and CDR2 are LGHNT and FRNRAP. The CDR3 has 12 amino acids.

The rearrangement uses TRBV28 and TRBJ1-1; possible D gene TRBD1, 6 bases. The CDR3 loop spans 17 amino acids. V dropped 4 bases and J dropped 6 bases, with 24 bases sitting between them. Germline lookup yields CDR1 MDHEN and CDR2 SYDVKM. The CDR3 sequence is CASSSPRWGGAISEAFF. The CDR3 DNA reads TGTGCCAGCAGTTCCCCCCGATGGGGGGGCGCGATATCTGAAGCTTTCTTT. The variable domain in full, with the rest retrieved from reference TRBV28 and TRBJ1-1, is DVKVTQSSRYLVKRTGEKVFLECVQDMDHENMFWYRQDPGLGLRLIYFSYDVKMKEKGDIPEGYSVSREKKERFSLILESASTNQTSMYLCASSSPRWGGAISEAFFGQGTRLTVV.

This clone was seen just once. In nucleotides, the CDR3 is TGTGCCAGCCGCCCAGCGTTCTATAATTCACCCCTCCACTTT. Its protein product is CASRPAFYNSPLHF. The V gene is TRBV7-9, the J gene TRBJ1-6, with D uncertain. Germline-derived CDR1 and CDR2 are SEHNR and FQNEAQ (reference sequence). The V gene lost 8 bases and the J gene lost 3 bases, with 11 bases spanning the gap. The CDR3 covers 14 residues.

V gene TRBV6-5 combines with J gene TRBJ1-4, with a possible D match to TRBD1 (6 bases). The V end was cut by 8 bases, the J end by 3 bases, with 7 bases between. The CDR3 has 12 residues. Germline loops: CDR1 MNHEY, CDR2 SVGAGI. The CDR3 nucleotides read TGTGCCAGCCGACAGGCTAATGAAAAACTGTTTTTT. Translation: CASRQANEKLFF.

J is TRBJ2-5 and V is TRBV28; D possibly corresponds to TRBD2 (6 bases). CDR3 length equals 15 residues. V lost 3 bases to trimming and J lost 0 bases, with 11 bases between them. Germline lookup yields CDR1 MDHEN and CDR2 SYDVKM. The CDR3 bases are TGTGCCAGCAGTTTCCCCGGGAGAGACCAAGAGACCCAGTACTTC. Protein product: CASSFPGRDQETQYF.

The chain is built from TRBV19 and TRBJ1-5, with 9 bases matching TRBD1. This CDR3 comprises 15 residues. From germline, CDR1 is LNHDA and CDR2 SQIVND (reference sequence). Trimming removed 6 bases from V and 6 bases from J; junction bases left unmatched: 9. Here the CDR3 reads CASSPTGGAGQPQHF. Written as DNA, the CDR3 is TGTGCCAGTAGCCCAACAGGGGGCGCCGGTCAGCCCCAGCATTTT.

This clone was seen once. The chain uses TRBV24-1 and TRBJ2-7; 7 bases are shared with TRBD2. Trimming removed 3 bases from V and 4 bases from J; junction bases left unmatched: 8. The germline V gene has CDR1 KGHDR and CDR2 SFDVKD. The CDR3 has 15 amino acids. CDR3 coding DNA: TGTGCCACCAGTGATGGCGGGGGTTTGGGATACGAGCAGTACTTC. Translation gives CATSDGGGLGYEQYF.

The chain uses TRBV6-1 and TRBJ1-2; 7 positions agree with TRBD1. The CDR3 sequence is 13 residues long. Germline CDR1 and CDR2: MNHNS and SASEGT. After removal of 3 bases from V and 8 bases from J, the junction contained 6 bases not matched to a gene. The CDR3 sequence: CASSDSDREGYTF. Written as DNA, the CDR3 is TGTGCCAGCAGTGATTCCGACAGGGAGGGCTACACCTTC.

This sequence joins TRBV5-6 and TRBJ1-5; D gene unclear. The ends were cut back, 3 bases at V and 6 bases at J, with 13 bases in the middle. Germline-derived CDR1 and CDR2 are SGHDT and YYEEEE. CDR3 size: 14 residues. The CDR3 coding sequence is TGTGCCAGCAGCTACAAAGATGCTGGTCAGCCCCAGCATTTT. Translated, it gives CASSYKDAGQPQHF.

The chain uses TRBV29-1 and TRBJ2-5; 7 nucleotides line up with TRBD2. From germline, CDR1 is SQVTM and CDR2 ANQGSEA. V lost 7 bases, J lost 4 bases, and 6 bases stayed unmatched. The CDR3 loop spans 12 amino acids. The CDR3 region is CSAGRQPETQYF. For the CDR3, the DNA is TGCAGCGCCGGGAGGCAGCCAGAGACCCAGTACTTC. Full variable domain (rest looked up from reference TRBV29-1 and TRBJ2-5): SAVISQKPSRDICQRGTSLTIQCQVDSQVTMMFWYRQQPGQSLTLIATANQGSEATYESGFVIDKFPISRPNLTFSTLTVSNMSPEDSSIYLCSAGRQPETQYFGPGTRLLVL.

The V gene is TRBV19, the J gene TRBJ1-4; 9 bases align to TRBD1. Germline lookup yields CDR1 LNHDA and CDR2 SQIVND (reference sequence). J was trimmed by 0 bases and V by 8 bases; bases with no gene match: 4. The CDR3 runs 15 residues. CDR3 protein: CASEDRGTTNEKLFF. CDR3 in DNA: TGTGCCAGTGAGGACAGGGGAACAACTAATGAAAAACTGTTTTTT.

This clone was observed a handful of times. As DNA, the CDR3 is TGTGCCAGCAGGGGGACAAAGCTCGCGACTAATGAAAAACTGTTTTTT. Its translation: CASRGTKLATNEKLFF. This sequence joins TRBV28 and TRBJ1-4; TRBD1 is a possible D gene (6 bases). CDR1 and CDR2 (germline): MDHEN, SYDVKM. V lost 6 bases and J lost 2, with 16 bases in between. This CDR3 is 16 amino acids long.

The genes are TRBV12-3 or TRBV12-4 and TRBJ1-1, with no clear D. Trimming took 8 bases from V and 0 from J, leaving 7 bases between them. The CDR3 loop spans 12 amino acids. The CDR3 coding sequence is TGTGCCAGCGTCCAGATGAACACTGAAGCTTTCTTT. This encodes CASVQMNTEAFF.

The chain couples TRBV10-3 to TRBJ1-2; 11 bases are a match to TRBD1. The CDR3 has 15 amino acids. Germline loops: CDR1 ENHRY, CDR2 SYGVKD. V gave up 6 bases and J gave up 1 base; unmatched junction bases: 4. The CDR3 DNA follows: TGTGCCATCAGGAGGGACAGGGGGATTAACTATGGCTACACCTTC. The encoded protein is CAIRRDRGINYGYTF.

This chain links TRBV4-2 with TRBJ1-2, with TRBD1 identical over 9 bases. With V trimmed by 4 bases and J by 5 bases, 5 bases remained unmatched. CDR1 LGHNA and CDR2 YNFKEQ come from the germline V gene. The CDR3 spans 14 residues. The CDR3 nucleotides read TGTGCCAGCAGCCCTGGGACAGGGAGATATGGCTACACCTTC. Protein sequence: CASSPGTGRYGYTF.

This chain uses TRBV15 with TRBJ1-4; D may be TRBD1 (5 bases). Germline V CDR1 and CDR2: LNHNV, YYDKDF (reference sequence). Trimming took 0 bases from V and 7 from J, leaving 15 bases between them. The CDR3 loop spans 16 amino acids. CDR3 coding DNA: TGTGCCACCAGCAGAGATAGGGACGGGGGGACTGAAAAACTGTTTTTT. Translated: CATSRDRDGGTEKLFF.

The V call is TRBV19, the J call TRBJ2-4; 8 bases are a match to TRBD2. Germline lookup yields CDR1 LNHDA and CDR2 SQIVND (reference sequence). There are 13 residues in the CDR3. V lost 10 bases to trimming and J lost 0 bases; unmatched junction nucleotides: 2. The CDR3 DNA is TGTGCCACGGGGGGGCTAGCCAAAAACATTCAGTACTTC. Its protein product is CATGGLAKNIQYF.